This entry concerns a single T cell receptor beta chain. This clone's antigen is unknown. The record has no base qualities; no much larger clone is one base away. Reading the germline V gene gives CDR1 MNHEY and CDR2 SVGEGT. V gives up 2 bases and J gives up 6 bases, and the segment between their germline ends measures 5 bases. The CDR3 measures 11 amino acids from cysteine to phenylalanine. Only CDR3 DNA remains: 33 bases, in frame from the first base. The entry originates in a study of blood T cell repertoires in COVID-19 (dated by TCRdb to the early 2020s). A note on the overall study: Samples from collaborators originated in the United States, Italy and Spain and spanned both the acute and convalescent phases of COVID-19. The prospective study material was composed of cDNA or gDNA derived from T cells, B-cell-depleted T cells, or PBMCs. The dataset comprised deeply sampled blood TCRbeta repertoires from subjects exposed to, actively infected with, or recovered from COVID-19. A freely available public database, intended as a resource for researchers studying the immune response to SARS-CoV-2, is where the repertoires were released. Samples came from the ongoing ImmuneRACE study (first 160 participants) plus 1,254 subjects from 6 global collaborators. Nearly every sample came with metadata listing a de-identified subject ID, COVID-19 status, age in years and sex. Where HLA class I and class II types were available, the types were taken from metadata supplied by the sample provider, not from assay-based typing. Study-wide conclusions, independent of this receptor: The amount of clinical and demographic metadata varied by source and participant and was provided uncurated.

The immunoSEQ Assay, a bias-controlled multiplex PCR, was used to amplify TCRbeta CDR3 regions from genomic DNA. In the paper's pipeline: Within the assay, amplification of reference gene primers was used to estimate how many nucleated cells each sample contained. To quantify the absolute abundance of each unique TCRbeta CDR3 rearrangement, sequence reads were collapsed and filtered. Productive Simpson clonality was computed per sample as the square root of Simpson's diversity index over productive rearrangements. TCRdb took this table from immuneACCESS and kept in-frame rearrangements with V and J called. Such tables lack part of the clones; where checked against another copy, unresolved V genes explain under half of the gap, and the rest is unexplained. Clone size and the V and J calls come from that table; the DNA yielded D and trimming. The sample contains tens of thousands of clones, 65% to 90% of them found a single time. Clones ranked in the top ten supply roughly 10% of the sample.

At one collaborating source in Seattle, patients were enrolled during active infection and were followed longitudinally through the course of disease. Collaborating institutions collected whole blood in K2EDTA tubes following their own protocols. For TCRbeta analysis, collaborators shipped samples as frozen whole blood, isolated PBMCs, or DNA extracted from either of those sample types. Recombination joined TRBV6-2 or TRBV6-3 with TRBJ2-7, with the D gene call left open. The sequenced sample was peripheral blood. This TCR derives from a man aged 50-60 years with COVID-19, enrolled during active disease. The nucleotide sequence is TGTGCCAGCAGTTACGCAGGCGAGCAGTACTTC. Its protein is CASSYAGEQYF.